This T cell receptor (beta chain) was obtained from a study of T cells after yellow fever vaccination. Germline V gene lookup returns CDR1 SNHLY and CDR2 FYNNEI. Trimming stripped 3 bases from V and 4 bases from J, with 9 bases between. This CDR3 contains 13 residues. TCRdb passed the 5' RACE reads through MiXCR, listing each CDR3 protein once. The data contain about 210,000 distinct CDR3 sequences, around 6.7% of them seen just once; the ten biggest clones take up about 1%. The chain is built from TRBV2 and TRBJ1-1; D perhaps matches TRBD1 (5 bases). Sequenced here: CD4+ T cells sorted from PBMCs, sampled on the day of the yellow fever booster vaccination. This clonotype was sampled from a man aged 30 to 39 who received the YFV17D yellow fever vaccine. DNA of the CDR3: TGTGCCAGCAGTGACGGGGGGATCACTGAAGCTTTCTTT. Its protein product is CASSDGGITEAFF.